The clone carrying this T cell receptor beta chain was seen ten or more times. Compared with germline, one end of the junction differs, possibly owing to a read error. Axillary draining lymph nodes of breast cancer patients supplied the node samples. This entry belongs to a study of breast tumors, draining lymph nodes, adjacent tissues. Via MiXCR, TCRdb re-called the multiplex PCR reads, giving one row per CDR3 protein. The sample lists about 180,000 distinct CDR3 sequences, around a third seen once, with around 4.5% in the top ten. CDR1 is DFQATT and CDR2 is SNEGSKA in the germline V gene (reference sequence). There are 11 residues in the CDR3.

The receptor's source is a female donor with breast cancer. Some clones in this sample may be carry-over from other donors' samples. V and J are TRBV20-1 and TRBJ2-5, with TRBD2 as a possible D gene (6 bases). The sequenced sample consisted of axillary lymph node tissue. The CDR3 sequence: CSARGGETQSF. The CDR3 DNA reads TGCAGTGCTAGGGGGGGAGAGACCCAGTCCTTC.